This T cell receptor beta chain derives from a study of graft-versus-host responses after intestinal transplantation. Study-wide context: Isolated intestinal, liver-intestinal, or multivisceral transplants had been given to the recipients. After anti-thymocyte globulin induction, recipients took tacrolimus and steroids for two to three years. Study findings and constraints: Maximum circulating GvH clone levels tracked with early post-transplant HvG decreases. High graft-versus-host to host-versus-graft clonal ratios were seen in allografts of patients with graft-donor T cell macrochimerism.

V was cut by 5 bases and J by 6 bases, with 22 bases left in between. Germline loops: CDR1 SGHVS, CDR2 FNYEAQ. This CDR3 spans 16 amino acids. This clone was counted between two and nine times. What it binds is unknown. Intraepithelial plus lamina propria lymphocytes were released by processing graft tissue. Sequenced by immunoSEQ multiplex PCR; TCRdb stores in-frame clones only, minus some. The table includes more than 15,000 clones, around three quarters detected once. The chain combines TRBV7-6 with TRBJ2-5; perhaps TRBD2 as D (5 bases). This receptor was identified in a human patient who received an intestinal transplant, so some T cells may come from the graft donor. The sequencing here drew on ileum tissue, taken about 460 days after intestinal transplant. This CDR3 reads CASSPQSRTPGQTQYF. The CDR3 DNA sequence: TGTGCCAGCAGCCCCCAAAGCCGGACTCCCGGGCAGACCCAGTACTTC.